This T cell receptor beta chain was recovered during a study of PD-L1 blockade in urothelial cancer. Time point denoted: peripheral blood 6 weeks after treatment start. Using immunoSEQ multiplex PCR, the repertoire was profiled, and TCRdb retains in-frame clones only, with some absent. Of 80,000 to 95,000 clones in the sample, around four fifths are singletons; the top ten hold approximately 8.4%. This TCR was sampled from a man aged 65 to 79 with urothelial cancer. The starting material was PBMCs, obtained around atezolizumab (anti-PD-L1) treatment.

In DNA, the CDR3 is TGTGCCAGCTCACCCGGGACAAATCAGCCCCAGCATTTT. It encodes CASSPGTNQPQHF. V and J are TRBV18 and TRBJ1-5; possible D gene TRBD1, 6 bases. Germline CDR1 KGHSH, CDR2 LQKENI. The CDR3 contains 13 residues. The V end lost 3 bases, the J end lost 4 bases, and 7 bases lay between the germline ends.